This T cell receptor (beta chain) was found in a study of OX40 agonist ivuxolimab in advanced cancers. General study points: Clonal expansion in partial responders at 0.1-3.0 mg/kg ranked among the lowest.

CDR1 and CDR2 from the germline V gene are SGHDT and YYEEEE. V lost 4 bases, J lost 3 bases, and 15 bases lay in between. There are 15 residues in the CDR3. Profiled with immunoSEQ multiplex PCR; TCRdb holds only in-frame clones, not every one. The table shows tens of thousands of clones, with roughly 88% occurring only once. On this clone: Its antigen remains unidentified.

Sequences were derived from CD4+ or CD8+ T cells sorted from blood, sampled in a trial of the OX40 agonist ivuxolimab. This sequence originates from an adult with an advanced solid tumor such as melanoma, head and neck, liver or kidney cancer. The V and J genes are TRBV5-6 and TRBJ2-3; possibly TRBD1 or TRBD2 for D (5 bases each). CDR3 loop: CASSGPRGGTDTQYF. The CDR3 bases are TGTGCCAGCAGCGGACCGAGGGGCGGAACAGATACGCAGTATTTT.